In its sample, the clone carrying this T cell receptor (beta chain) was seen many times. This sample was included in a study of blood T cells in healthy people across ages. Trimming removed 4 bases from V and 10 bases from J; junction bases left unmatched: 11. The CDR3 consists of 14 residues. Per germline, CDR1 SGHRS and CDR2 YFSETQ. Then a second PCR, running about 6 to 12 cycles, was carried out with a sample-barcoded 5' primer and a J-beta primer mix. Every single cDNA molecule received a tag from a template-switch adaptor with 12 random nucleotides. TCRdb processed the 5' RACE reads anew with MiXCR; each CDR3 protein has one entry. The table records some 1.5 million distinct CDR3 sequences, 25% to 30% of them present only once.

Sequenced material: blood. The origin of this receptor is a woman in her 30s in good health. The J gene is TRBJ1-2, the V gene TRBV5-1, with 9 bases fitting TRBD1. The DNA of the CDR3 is TGCGCCAGCAGCCCGCCGGGACAGGGCTGGGACTACACCTTC. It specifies CASSPPGQGWDYTF.